What follows are 32 T cell receptor beta chains derived from one specimen sequenced in a study of blood T cells in healthy people across ages. With a J-beta primer mix and a sample-barcoded 5' primer, a second PCR ran about 7 to 12 cycles. TCRdb reprocessed the 5' RACE reads with MiXCR, giving one entry per CDR3 protein. The sample holds some 700,000 distinct CDR3 sequences, about 24% seen once. The sample was blood. The receptors come from a man aged 70-80 years in good health.

V is TRBV5-1 and J is TRBJ2-1, with D maybe TRBD1 (6 bases). Germline CDR1 is SGHRS and CDR2 is YFSETQ. V gave up 4 bases and J gave up 4 bases, with 15 bases separating them. CDR3 length equals 15 residues. The CDR3 nucleotides read TGCGCCAGCAGCGCGTTACAGGGAGAATACAATGAGCAGTTCTTC. Translated, it gives CASSALQGEYNEQFF. The variable domain in full, with the rest retrieved from reference TRBV5-1 and TRBJ2-1, is KAGVTQTPRYLIKTRGQQVTLSCSPISGHRSVSWYQQTPGQGLQFLFEYFSETQRNKGNFPGRFSGRQFSNSRSEMNVSTLELGDSALYLCASSALQGEYNEQFFGPGTRLTVL.

This clonotype has a handful of counts. The chain employs TRBV29-1 and TRBJ2-5; tentatively, D is TRBD2 (5 bases). The germline V gene encodes CDR1 SQVTM and CDR2 ANQGSEA. The CDR3 is made up of 15 amino acids. Trimming removed 5 bases from V and 5 bases from J, with 21 bases in between. The DNA of the CDR3 is TGCAGCGTTCGGTTTTTGGGAGATGACTTGGAGACCCAGTACTTC. Residues: CSVRFLGDDLETQYF.

The J gene is TRBJ2-7, the V gene TRBV28, with unresolved D. CDR3 length: 12 residues. Germline CDR1 reads MDHEN; CDR2 reads SYDVKM. V lost 6 bases, J lost 4 bases, and 10 bases lay in between. CDR3 residues: CASRSDGYEQYF. In nucleotides, the CDR3 is TGTGCCAGCAGATCGGACGGATACGAGCAGTACTTC.

The V and J genes are TRBV6-1 and TRBJ2-3; unclear D gene. TRBJ2-7 explains the end of the DNA better; the J call may be wrong. The germline CDR1 and CDR2 sequences are MNHNS and SASEGT. CDR3 size: 12 residues. The CDR3 here is CASSELYYEQYV. The CDR3 nucleotides are TGTGCCAGCAGTGAATTGTACTACGAGCAGTACGTC.

The table lists this clonotype with a few counts. The V gene is TRBV27, the J gene TRBJ1-1, with 8 bases matching TRBD1. The CDR3 covers 14 residues. Germline V gene lookup returns CDR1 MNHEY and CDR2 SMNVEV (reference sequence). V lost 6 bases and J lost 0; bases outside the gene matches: 3. In DNA form, the CDR3 reads TGTGCCAGCAGGGCAGGGGGCATGAACACTGAAGCTTTCTTT. Translation gives CASRAGGMNTEAFF.

This clonotype was picked up one time. J is TRBJ2-2 and V is TRBV7-2, with 9 positions matching TRBD1. Losses at the gene ends were 6 bases for V and 7 bases for J; bases not matched to a gene: 3. The CDR3 runs to 13 residues. Germline CDR1 SGHTA, CDR2 FQGNSA. The CDR3 spells CASRGTGYGELFF. Written as DNA, the CDR3 is TGTGCCAGCAGGGGGACAGGGTACGGGGAGCTGTTTTTT.

The chain links TRBV30 to TRBJ1-2; D gene uncertain. The CDR3 covers 12 residues. The V gene's germline CDR1 is GTSNPN and CDR2 SVGIG (reference sequence). Trimming stripped 0 bases from V and 8 bases from J, with 10 bases between. The CDR3 loop reads CAWSVQMGGYTF. The CDR3 DNA reads as TGTGCCTGGAGTGTACAAATGGGGGGCTACACCTTC.

This clonotype was seen a handful of times. The chain is built from TRBV15 and TRBJ2-2; TRBD1 might be the D (6 bases). V lost 8 bases, J lost 3 bases, and 13 bases lay in between. This CDR3 has 14 residues. Germline V gene sequence: CDR1 LNHNV, CDR2 YYDKDF (reference sequence). The CDR3: CATGRTAYTGELFF. The CDR3 bases are TGTGCCACCGGAAGGACAGCGTACACCGGGGAGCTGTTTTTT.

This chain joins TRBV20-1 and TRBJ2-7, with TRBD2 identical over 9 bases. Looked up from germline, CDR1 is DFQATT and CDR2 is SNEGSKA (reference sequence). This CDR3 is 13 amino acids long. V lost 3 bases and J lost 6; bases outside the gene matches: 6. Written as DNA, the CDR3 is TGCAGTGCTAGTCTTAGCGGGAGATCCGAGCAGTACGTC. It yields the protein CSASLSGRSEQYV.

The chain joins TRBV5-1 to TRBJ1-1; D gene unclear. Trimming shortened V by 0 bases and J by 6 bases, and 12 bases separated the two germline ends. CDR3 length: 14 residues. Germline CDR1 and CDR2: SGHRS and YFSETQ. CDR3 protein: CASSLGPYAPEAFF. In DNA form, the CDR3 reads TGCGCCAGCAGCTTGGGGCCGTACGCCCCTGAAGCTTTCTTT.

This clonotype appeared a few times. The rearrangement uses TRBV6-6 and TRBJ2-3; weak D call: TRBD2 (5 bases). This CDR3 is built from 15 residues. V gave up 0 bases and J gave up 4 bases, with 11 bases separating them. CDR1 MNHNY and CDR2 SVGAGI come from the germline V gene (reference sequence). CDR3 protein: CASSYSTEGADTQYF. The CDR3, as DNA: TGTGCCAGCAGTTACTCGACCGAGGGAGCAGATACGCAGTATTTT.

In this sample, this clonotype turned up a few times. The chain's CDR3 is CASSYKAGVYTGELFF. The CDR3 coding sequence is TGTGCCAGCAGTTACAAGGCGGGAGTATACACCGGGGAGCTGTTTTTT. This chain joins TRBV6-2 or TRBV6-3 and TRBJ2-2, with 7 bases aligning to TRBD2. CDR3 length equals 16 residues. In germline, CDR1 is MNHEY, CDR2 SVGEGT. With V trimmed by 2 bases and J by 3 bases, 6 bases remained unmatched.

The J gene is TRBJ1-1, the V gene TRBV29-1; D gene unclear. The V end lost 4 bases, the J end lost 0 bases, and 6 bases lay between the germline ends. Germline CDR1 and CDR2: SQVTM and ANQGSEA. The CDR3 spans 12 residues. The CDR3 reads CSVGDLNTEAFF. The CDR3 coding sequence is TGCAGCGTTGGGGATTTGAACACTGAAGCTTTCTTT.

V and J are TRBV5-1 and TRBJ1-1; D remains unclear. The V gene lost 5 bases and the J gene lost 3 bases, with 17 bases spanning the gap. The CDR3 totals 15 residues. The germline V gene has CDR1 SGHRS and CDR2 YFSETQ. CDR3 bases: TGCGCCAGCAGGTGGGAGGGTTTTTCGGACACTGAAGCTTTCTTT. Translation: CASRWEGFSDTEAFF.

In this sample, this clonotype turned up a few times. A much larger clonotype is one base distant, so this may be a read error. The chain couples TRBV7-2 to TRBJ1-3, with D uncertain. Germline V CDR1 and CDR2: SGHTA, FQGNSA. Between the trimmed V and J ends, which lost 5 bases and 3 bases, there was a span of 5 bases. CDR3 length: 12 amino acids. The CDR3 bases are TGTGCCAGCAGCATGGGTGGAAACACCATATATTTT. Encoded protein: CASSMGGNTIYF.

This chain joins TRBV27 and TRBJ1-1; 9 nucleotides line up with TRBD1. The CDR3 consists of 14 residues. Trimming at V came to 5 bases and at J to 4 bases, leaving 5 bases not matched to a gene. CDR1 MNHEY and CDR2 SMNVEV come from the germline V gene (reference sequence). CDR3 DNA sequence: TGTGCCAGCAGTACACAGGGGGCCCTCACTGAAGCTTTCTTT. Encoded protein: CASSTQGALTEAFF.

The table lists this clonotype with a count of one. This CDR3 fails to terminate in the conserved phenylalanine or tryptophan, so it likely reflects a read error. This rearrangement joins TRBV5-1 to TRBJ1-2; a possible D gene is TRBD1 (6 bases). This CDR3 is 15 amino acids long. Trimming left V 0 bases short and J 1 base short, with 10 bases between. Germline-derived CDR1 and CDR2 are SGHRS and YFSETQ. The CDR3 DNA reads as TGCGCCAGCAGCTTGGAAAGGGGGTTTAACTATGGCTACACCTCC. Translation: CASSLERGFNYGYTS.

This clonotype was counted between two and nine times. The rearrangement links TRBV5-1 to TRBJ1-1, with D possibly matching TRBD1 (6 bases). Germline V CDR1 and CDR2: SGHRS, YFSETQ. This CDR3 is 16 amino acids long. The V gene lost 0 bases and the J gene lost 4 bases, with 16 bases spanning the gap. CDR3 residues: CASSLASGGLGTEAFF. CDR3 sequence (DNA): TGCGCCAGCAGCTTGGCCTCGGGGGGGCTTGGCACTGAAGCTTTCTTT.

A note on this clonotype: A read error may be the cause here, since a much bigger clone is one base away. This chain uses TRBV5-1 with TRBJ2-5; 7 positions agree with TRBD1. The CDR3 sequence is 15 residues long. Germline CDR1 reads SGHRS; CDR2 reads YFSETQ. Losses at the gene ends were 4 bases for V and 6 bases for J; bases not matched to a gene: 12. DNA for the CDR3: TGCGCCAGCAGCCTGAGGGACAGCCGAGGAAAGACCCAGTACTTC. Translated, it gives CASSLRDSRGKTQYF. Full variable domain (outside the CDR3, taken from reference TRBV5-1 and TRBJ2-5): KAGVTQTPRYLIKTRGQQVTLSCSPISGHRSVSWYQQTPGQGLQFLFEYFSETQRNKGNFPGRFSGRQFSNSRSEMNVSTLELGDSALYLCASSLRDSRGKTQYFGPGTRLLVL.

This clonotype was counted between two and nine times. An end of the junction differs from the germline gene, which may be a read error. The V and J genes are TRBV12-3 or TRBV12-4 and TRBJ2-5; no firm D call. This CDR3 region has 14 residues. CDR3 protein: CASSPTLFNNEQFF. CDR3 DNA sequence: TGTGCCAGCAGTCCTACATTGTTCAACAATGAGCAGTTCTTT.

The chain employs TRBV4-1 and TRBJ2-5; D is unclear. Per the germline V gene, CDR1 is MGHRA and CDR2 is YSYEKL. The CDR3 is made up of 15 amino acids. V was clipped by 4 bases and J by 5 bases, with 17 bases between them. CDR3 protein: CASSRPDLEGETQYF. DNA for the CDR3: TGCGCCAGCAGCCGCCCAGATCTAGAAGGGGAGACCCAGTACTTC.

This rearrangement joins TRBV6-5 to TRBJ1-2, with D hard to call. The CDR3 totals 15 residues. Deletions cut 5 bases from V and 4 bases from J, with 17 bases between. Germline CDR1 is MNHEY and CDR2 is SVGAGI. The CDR3, as DNA: TGTGCCAGCAGTACGCCTTTGGGGAGGGCCTATGGCTACACCTTC. Translation gives CASSTPLGRAYGYTF.

A few counts support this clonotype. V gene TRBV5-1 combines with J gene TRBJ2-1; perhaps TRBD2 as D (6 bases). Germline values: CDR1 SGHRS, CDR2 YFSETQ. Trimming took 0 bases from V and 7 from J, leaving 11 bases between them. The length of the CDR3 is 14 residues. In DNA form, the CDR3 reads TGCGCCAGCAGCTTGGACGGGACTTTGAATGAGCAGTTCTTC. Protein: CASSLDGTLNEQFF.

The chain links TRBV5-1 to TRBJ1-4, with no clear D. This CDR3 is built from 15 residues. CDR1 is SGHRS, CDR2 YFSETQ, per germline. The ends were cut back, 1 base at V and 8 bases at J, with 15 bases in the middle. The CDR3 loop is CASSLQAAQGEKLFF. The CDR3 nucleotides are TGCGCCAGCAGCTTGCAGGCAGCGCAAGGGGAAAAACTGTTTTTT. The full variable domain, in which reference TRBV5-1 and TRBJ1-4 provide the parts outside the CDR3, is KAGVTQTPRYLIKTRGQQVTLSCSPISGHRSVSWYQQTPGQGLQFLFEYFSETQRNKGNFPGRFSGRQFSNSRSEMNVSTLELGDSALYLCASSLQAAQGEKLFFGSGTQLSVL.

This clonotype has just one count. A much larger clone sits a single nucleotide away, making a read error possible. The rearrangement links TRBV12-3 or TRBV12-4 to TRBJ2-1; maybe TRBD2 (5 bases). TRBJ2-7 matches the DNA end more closely, so the J call is doubtful. The CDR3 runs to 15 residues. The CDR3 protein is CASSPGEFGRYEQYF. CDR3 bases: TGTGCCAGCAGTCCCGGGGAATTTGGCCGCTACGAGCAGTACTTC.

J is TRBJ2-3 and V is TRBV15; D is undetermined. The CDR3 loop spans 16 amino acids. V was trimmed by 0 bases and J by 0 bases, leaving 10 bases between them. Per the germline V gene, CDR1 is LNHNV and CDR2 is YYDKDF (reference sequence). The CDR3 region is CATSRDWATSTDTQYF. The CDR3 DNA is TGTGCCACCAGCAGAGATTGGGCTACTAGCACAGATACGCAGTATTTT.

This clonotype appeared many times. The chain has TRBV7-4 and TRBJ2-7, with D possibly TRBD1 on 5 matching bases. There are 14 residues in the CDR3. V gave up 5 bases and J gave up 5 bases, with 16 bases separating them. Looked up from germline, CDR1 is SGHVT and CDR2 is SQSDAQ. The CDR3 DNA reads TGTGCCAGCAGCCCATATTCTACAGGTGACGAGCAGTACTTC. Translation: CASSPYSTGDEQYF.

This clonotype was detected many times. The chain employs TRBV20-1 and TRBJ2-4; maybe TRBD2 (7 bases). V lost 2 bases and J lost 6, with 20 bases in between. The CDR3 runs 16 residues. Germline CDR1 reads DFQATT; CDR2 reads SNEGSKA (reference sequence). The CDR3 reads CSARLEGGGPGNIQYF. The DNA for the CDR3 is TGCAGTGCTAGATTGGAGGGGGGAGGGCCTGGAAACATTCAGTACTTC.

The V call is TRBV27, the J call TRBJ1-2; no definite D call. CDR1 and CDR2 (germline): MNHEY, SMNVEV (reference sequence). Trimming shortened V by 6 bases and J by 4 bases, and 24 bases separated the two germline ends. This CDR3 has 17 amino acids. CDR3 bases: TGTGCCAGCAGGACCCCAGTGTTCGAGGGCGCTAGCTATGGCTACACCTTC. This encodes CASRTPVFEGASYGYTF.

This clonotype was counted ten times or more. This sequence joins TRBV2 and TRBJ1-4; 7 positions match TRBD1. Germline CDR1 and CDR2: SNHLY and FYNNEI. The V and J ends lost 5 bases and 8 bases, in that order; junction bases with no gene match: 8. CDR3 length: 14 residues. The CDR3 is CASSSQGDLEKLFF. In DNA form, the CDR3 reads TGTGCCAGCAGTTCCCAGGGGGACTTGGAAAAACTGTTTTTT.

This chain joins TRBV7-8 and TRBJ2-5; D remains unclear. Trimming stripped 5 bases from V and 5 bases from J, with 12 bases between. Germline V gene data show CDR1 as SGHVS and CDR2 as FQNEAQ. CDR3 length: 13 residues. The chain's CDR3 is CASSPTVYETQYF. DNA of the CDR3: TGTGCCAGCAGCCCTACAGTCTACGAGACCCAGTACTTC.

About this clonotype itself: Its ends do not fully match the called genes, so a read error is possible. This sequence joins TRBV9 and TRBJ1-1; D remains unclear. The CDR3 spans 14 residues. Per germline, CDR1 SGDLS and CDR2 YYNGEE. CDR3 in amino acids: CASSVAAIGDEAFF. The CDR3 DNA reads as TGCGCCAGCAGCGTAGCGGCCATCGGGGATGAAGCTTTCTTT.